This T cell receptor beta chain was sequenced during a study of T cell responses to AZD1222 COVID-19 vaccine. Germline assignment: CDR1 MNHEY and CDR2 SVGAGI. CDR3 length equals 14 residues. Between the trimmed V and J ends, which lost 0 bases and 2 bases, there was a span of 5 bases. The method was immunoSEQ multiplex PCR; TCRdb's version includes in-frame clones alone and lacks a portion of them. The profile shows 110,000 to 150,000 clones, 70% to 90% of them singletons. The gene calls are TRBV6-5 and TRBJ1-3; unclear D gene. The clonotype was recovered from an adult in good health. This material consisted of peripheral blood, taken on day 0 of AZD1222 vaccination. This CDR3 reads CASSYSSAGNTIYF. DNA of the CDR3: TGTGCCAGCAGTTACTCGAGTGCTGGAAACACCATATATTTT.